This entry concerns a single T cell receptor beta chain. Antigen specificity is unknown. Using triplicate sorts, about 270,000 cells were collected each time from every CD8+ T cell subset. Definition of naive CD8+ T cells rested on a CD45RO-CCR7+CD27+CD95- profile. This sample was taken from a study of CXCR3-negative and CXCR3-positive naive CD8 T cells. Study-level results: CXCR3-expressing naive cells carried TRB CDR3s more hydrophobic than those of CXCR3-negative naive cells. Diversity ran similarly high across both naive subsets but far lower in memory CD8+ cells.

UMI-tagged TRB cDNA libraries were built via 5' RACE. TCRdb re-called the 5' RACE reads; one entry per CDR3 protein, DNA not given. The sample totals some 45,000 distinct CDR3 sequences. Sequences were obtained from naive CXCR3- CD8+ T cells from blood. The subset was: CD45RO-CCR7+CD27+CD95- naive CD8+ T cells lacking CXCR3 (TNR3-). This sequence originates from a human donor in good health. Some clones in this sample may be carry-over from other donors' samples.

CDR3: CASSLGGHLYEQYF. The J gene is TRBJ2-7, the V gene TRBV12-3 or TRBV12-4; TCRdb gives TRBD1 as the D gene, but with no DNA this cannot be confirmed. CDR3 length equals 14 residues.